This TCR beta chain comes out of a study of T cell responses to AZD1222 COVID-19 vaccine. Study conclusions and caveats: Close to half of spike-specific TCRs reportedly recognize unmutated variant regions.

The CDR3 is 14 residues long. Trimming shortened V by 9 bases and J by 0 bases, and 12 bases separated the two germline ends. Germline lookup yields CDR1 LNHDA and CDR2 SQIVND (reference sequence). As concerns this clone: The antigen is undetermined.

TCRdb's copy holds only in-frame clones and misses some; the assay was immunoSEQ multiplex PCR. This repertoire shows 50,000 to 75,000 clones, roughly 70% found once; its top ten account for about an eighth. This rearrangement joins TRBV19 to TRBJ1-3; no firm D call. The input for sequencing was peripheral blood, taken on day 0 of AZD1222 vaccination. This clonotype was sampled from an adult in good health. The DNA of the CDR3 is TGTGCCAGCCGACCCGGGAGCTCTGGAAACACCATATATTTT. It translates to CASRPGSSGNTIYF.